This TCR beta chain came from a study of T cell responses to AZD1222 COVID-19 vaccine (dated by TCRdb to about 2021). Looking at the study overall: Because spike-specific TCR depth and breadth did not differ between the two schedules, AZD1222 recipients who got a second dose at roughly 4 weeks were pooled with those who got a second dose at roughly 12 weeks. A total of 240 or so trial participants underwent TCR sequencing, of whom 200 to 220 had received two doses of AZD1222 and about 25 had received two doses of the MenACWY control vaccine. Trial participants were enrolled by age into subgroups of 18-55, 56-69 and 70-plus years, and about 150, 27 and 61 TCR-sequenced participants, respectively, were included in these subgroups. Study-level results and caveats: Nearly half of unique spike-specific TCRs reportedly recognized epitopes outside regions mutated in the B.1.351 and B.1.1.7 variants. The 56-69-year group was small, and its depth increase did not reach significance, likely because of low power. No day 14 peak-response samples were available, so repertoires were characterized only after the peak T cell response. The vaccine-associated CD4 TCRs covered the entire spike protein, and the dominant responses fell in regions 160-218 and 743-854. After two AZD1222 doses, both the breadth and the depth of spike-specific TCRs were significantly higher than at day 0 and than in MenACWY recipients. Conclusions about previously exposed vaccinees were limited because only six AZD1222 recipients were SARS-CoV-2 seropositive at baseline. Most participants were white British and females outnumbered males, and the authors suggested that clonal diversity may have been underestimated.

The time point label on this specimen signifies: baseline before first vaccination. Samples from vaccinated people were obtained from the UK trials COV001 and COV002, which included a single-blind randomized controlled phase 2/3 trial of AZD1222 (ChAdOx1 nCoV-19) in healthy adults. For TCRbeta chain sequencing, PBMC samples were collected from trial participants at day 0 and at day 28 after the second dose. A note on this clone: What this receptor recognizes is not known. One base away there is no much larger clone; base qualities are not given.

The CDR3 regions of human TCRbeta chains were subjected to immunosequencing. On the study's bioinformatics: TCRs in the repertoires were compared against a reference library of SARS-CoV-2-specific TCRs that had been generated with the MIRA antigen-specificity platform. Breadth was defined as the fraction of unique TCRs that were SARS-CoV-2-associated, and depth was defined as the fraction of total T cells that were SARS-CoV-2-associated. Using the MIRA data, each spike-specific TCR was assigned both to the spike region to which the TCR was reactive and to a CD4 or CD8 class. Log10-transformed breadth and depth values were compared by one-way ANOVA with Sidak's multiple comparisons tests. Sourced from immuneACCESS, this table was stored by TCRdb with only in-frame sequences that have V and J called. A share of the clones is absent; for the studies checked, an unresolved V gene accounts for under half, and the remainder has no known explanation. V and J calls plus clone size are reproduced from that table; the DNA served to infer D and trimming. Present in this sample are 95,000 to 150,000 clones, 85% to 90% of which were seen just once. Approximately 3.4% of the sample is held by the ten biggest clonotypes.

V is cut by 4 bases and J by 0 bases, and the space between the germline ends is 16 bases. CDR1 and CDR2 (LNHDA, SQIVND) derive from the germline V gene (reference sequence). Taken from cysteine to phenylalanine, the CDR3 has 17 residues. The only DNA kept is the CDR3, 51 bases in frame from the first base. The sequence was collected from an adult in good health. The chain uses TRBV19 and TRBJ1-3; the D gene cannot be named for sure. The specimen comprised peripheral blood, sampled on day 0 of AZD1222 vaccination. The CDR3 in this case is CASSKVLDGSSGNTIYF. The nucleotide sequence is TGTGCCAGTAGTAAGGTGTTGGACGGTAGCTCTGGAAACACCATATATTTT.